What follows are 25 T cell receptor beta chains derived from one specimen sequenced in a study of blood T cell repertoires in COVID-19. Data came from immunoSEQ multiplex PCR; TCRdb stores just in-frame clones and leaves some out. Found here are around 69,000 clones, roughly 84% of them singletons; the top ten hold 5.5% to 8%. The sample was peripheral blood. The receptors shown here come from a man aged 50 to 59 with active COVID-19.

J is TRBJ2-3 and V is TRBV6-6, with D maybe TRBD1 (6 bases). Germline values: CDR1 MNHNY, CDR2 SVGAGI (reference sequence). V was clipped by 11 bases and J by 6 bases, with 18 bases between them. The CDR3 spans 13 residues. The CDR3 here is CASGAGPGDTQYF. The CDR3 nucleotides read TGTGCCTCAGGGGCCGGTCCAGGGGATACGCAGTATTTT.

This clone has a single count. CDR3 bases: TGCGCCAGCAGGCGGGCTAGCGGGAACACCGGGGAGCTGTTTTTT. Encoded protein: CASRRASGNTGELFF. The chain carries TRBV5-1 and TRBJ2-2, with TRBD2 identical over 7 bases. Germline V gene lookup returns CDR1 SGHRS and CDR2 YFSETQ. V shed 5 bases, J shed 1 base, and the junction held 5 bases outside the gene matches. This CDR3 spans 15 amino acids.

The CDR3 loop is CASSLTRGGRGNTIYF. Written as DNA, the CDR3 is TGTGCCAGCAGCTTAACCAGGGGTGGGCGGGGAAACACCATATATTTT. The chain combines TRBV7-2 with TRBJ1-3, with a weak D call TRBD1 (6 bases). The CDR3 length is 16 residues. V lost 2 bases and J 4 bases, leaving 15 bases between the germline ends. CDR1 is SGHTA and CDR2 is FQGNSA in the germline V gene.

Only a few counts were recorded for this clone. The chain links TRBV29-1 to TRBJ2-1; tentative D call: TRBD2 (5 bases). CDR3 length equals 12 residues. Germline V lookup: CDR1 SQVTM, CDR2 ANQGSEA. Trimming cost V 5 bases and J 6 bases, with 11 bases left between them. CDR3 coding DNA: TGCAGCGTTAAACCGGGAAGCAATGAGCAGTTCTTC. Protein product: CSVKPGSNEQFF.

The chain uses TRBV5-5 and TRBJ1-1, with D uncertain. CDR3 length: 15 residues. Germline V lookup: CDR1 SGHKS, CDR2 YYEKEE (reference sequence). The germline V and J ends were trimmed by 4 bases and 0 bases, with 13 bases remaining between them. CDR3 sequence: CASSPQAGLNTEAFF. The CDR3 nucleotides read TGTGCCAGCAGCCCCCAGGCAGGCTTGAACACTGAAGCTTTCTTT.

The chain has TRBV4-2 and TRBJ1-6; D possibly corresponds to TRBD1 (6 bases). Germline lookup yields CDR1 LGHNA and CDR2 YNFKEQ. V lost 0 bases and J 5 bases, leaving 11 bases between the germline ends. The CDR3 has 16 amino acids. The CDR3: CASSQEAGADNSPLHF. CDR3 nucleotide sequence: TGTGCCAGCAGCCAAGAAGCAGGGGCCGATAATTCACCCCTCCACTTT.

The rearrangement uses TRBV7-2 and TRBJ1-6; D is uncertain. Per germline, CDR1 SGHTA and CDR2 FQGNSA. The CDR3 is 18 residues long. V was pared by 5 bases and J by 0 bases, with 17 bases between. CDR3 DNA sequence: TGTGCCAGCAGCCCCCGGGTCGTAACTAGCTCCTATAATTCACCCCTCCACTTT. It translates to CASSPRVVTSSYNSPLHF.

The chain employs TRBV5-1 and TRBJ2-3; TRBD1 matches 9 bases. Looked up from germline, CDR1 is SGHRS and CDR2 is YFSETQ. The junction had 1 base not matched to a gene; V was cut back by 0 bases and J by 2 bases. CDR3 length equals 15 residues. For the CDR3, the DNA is TGCGCCAGCAGCTTGGGGGACAGGGACACAGATACGCAGTATTTT. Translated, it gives CASSLGDRDTDTQYF.

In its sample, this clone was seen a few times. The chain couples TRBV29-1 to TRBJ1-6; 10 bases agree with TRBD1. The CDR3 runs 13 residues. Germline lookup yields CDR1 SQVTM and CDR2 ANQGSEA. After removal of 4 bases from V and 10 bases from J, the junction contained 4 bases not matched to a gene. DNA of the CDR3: TGCAGCGTTGGAGAGGGACAGGGGTCACCCCTCCACTTT. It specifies CSVGEGQGSPLHF.

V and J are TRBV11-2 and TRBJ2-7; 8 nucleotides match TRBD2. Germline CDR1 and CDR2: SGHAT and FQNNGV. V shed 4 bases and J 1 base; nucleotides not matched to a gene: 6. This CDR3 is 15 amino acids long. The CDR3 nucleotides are TGTGCCAGCAGCTCCTCGGGGGGGGGATCCTACGAGCAGTACGTC. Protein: CASSSSGGGSYEQYV.

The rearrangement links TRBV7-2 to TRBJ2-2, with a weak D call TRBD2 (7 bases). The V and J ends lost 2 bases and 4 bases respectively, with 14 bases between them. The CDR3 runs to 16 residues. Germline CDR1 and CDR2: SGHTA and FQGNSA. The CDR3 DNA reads TGTGCCAGCAGCTTACGTCGCGGGGGCCCCACCGGGGAGCTGTTTTTT. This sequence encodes CASSLRRGGPTGELFF.

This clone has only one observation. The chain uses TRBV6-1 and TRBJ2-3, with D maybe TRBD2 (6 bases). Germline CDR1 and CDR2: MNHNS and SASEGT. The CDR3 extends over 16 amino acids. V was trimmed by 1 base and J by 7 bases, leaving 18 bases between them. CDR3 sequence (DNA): TGTGCCAGCAGTGAAGGGGCAGGAGGGAGCGCGTATACGCAGTATTTT. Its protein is CASSEGAGGSAYTQYF.

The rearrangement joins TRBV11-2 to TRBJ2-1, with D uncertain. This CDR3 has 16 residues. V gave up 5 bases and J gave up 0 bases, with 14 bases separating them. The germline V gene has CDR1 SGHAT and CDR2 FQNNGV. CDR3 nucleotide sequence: TGTGCCAGCAGCCCGCCTTTGAGTGCCTCCTACAATGAGCAGTTCTTC. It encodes CASSPPLSASYNEQFF.

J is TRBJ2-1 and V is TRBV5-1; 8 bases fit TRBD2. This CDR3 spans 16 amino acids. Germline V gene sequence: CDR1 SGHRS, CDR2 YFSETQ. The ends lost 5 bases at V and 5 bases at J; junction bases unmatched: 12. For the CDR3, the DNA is TGCGCCAGCAGTCAACGTAGCGGGACCCAAAACAATGAGCAGTTCTTC. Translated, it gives CASSQRSGTQNNEQFF.

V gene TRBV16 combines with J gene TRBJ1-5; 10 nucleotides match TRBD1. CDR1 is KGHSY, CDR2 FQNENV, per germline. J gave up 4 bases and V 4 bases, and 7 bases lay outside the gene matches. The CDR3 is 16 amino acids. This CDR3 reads CASSPMDRGSNQPQHF. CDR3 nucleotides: TGTGCCAGCAGCCCGATGGACAGGGGGAGTAATCAGCCCCAGCATTTT. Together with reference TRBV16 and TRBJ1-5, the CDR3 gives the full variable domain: GEEVAQTPKHLVRGEGQKAKLYCAPIKGHSYVFWYQQVLKNEFKFLISFQNENVFDETGMPKERFSAKCLPNSPCSLEIQATKLEDSAVYFCASSPMDRGSNQPQHFGDGTRLSIL.

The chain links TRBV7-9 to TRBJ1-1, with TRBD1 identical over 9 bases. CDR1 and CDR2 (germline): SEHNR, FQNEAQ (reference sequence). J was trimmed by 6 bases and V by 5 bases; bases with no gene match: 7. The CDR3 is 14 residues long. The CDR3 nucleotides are TGTGCCAGCAGCAGGGGACAGGGCCCTTCTGAAGCTTTCTTT. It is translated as CASSRGQGPSEAFF.

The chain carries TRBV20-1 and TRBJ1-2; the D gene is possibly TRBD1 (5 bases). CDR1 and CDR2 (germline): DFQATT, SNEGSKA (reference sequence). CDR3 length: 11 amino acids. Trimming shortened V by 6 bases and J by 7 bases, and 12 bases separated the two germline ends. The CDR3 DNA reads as TGCAGTGCCTCCCCGGGGGGTGGCTACACCTTC. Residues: CSASPGGGYTF.

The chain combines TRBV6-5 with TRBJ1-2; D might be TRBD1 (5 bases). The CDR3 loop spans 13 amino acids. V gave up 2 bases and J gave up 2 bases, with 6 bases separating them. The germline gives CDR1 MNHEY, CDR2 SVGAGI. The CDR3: CASSYPGNYGYTF. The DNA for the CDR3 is TGTGCCAGCAGTTACCCAGGGAACTATGGCTACACCTTC.

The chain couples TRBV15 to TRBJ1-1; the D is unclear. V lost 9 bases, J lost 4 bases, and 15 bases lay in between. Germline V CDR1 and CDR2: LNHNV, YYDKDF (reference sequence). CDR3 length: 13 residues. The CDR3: CATGDTFGTEAFF. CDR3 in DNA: TGTGCCACGGGTGACACCTTCGGCACTGAAGCTTTCTTT.

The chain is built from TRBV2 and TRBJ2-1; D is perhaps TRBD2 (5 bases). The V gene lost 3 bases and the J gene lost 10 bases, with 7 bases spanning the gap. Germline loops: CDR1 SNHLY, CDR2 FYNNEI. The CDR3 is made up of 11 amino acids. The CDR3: CASSEWEEQFF. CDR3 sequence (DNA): TGTGCCAGCAGTGAGTGGGAGGAGCAGTTCTTC. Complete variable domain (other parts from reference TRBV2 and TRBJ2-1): EPEVTQTPSHQVTQMGQEVILRCVPISNHLYFYWYRQILGQKVEFLVSFYNNEISEKSEIFDDQFSVERPDGSNFTLKIRSTKLEDSAMYFCASSEWEEQFFGPGTRLTVL.

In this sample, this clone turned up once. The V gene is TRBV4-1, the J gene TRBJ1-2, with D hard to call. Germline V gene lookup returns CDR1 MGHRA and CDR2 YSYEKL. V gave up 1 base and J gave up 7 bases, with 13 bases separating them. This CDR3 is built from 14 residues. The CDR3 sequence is CASSQVDGSIGYTF. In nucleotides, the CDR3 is TGCGCCAGCAGCCAAGTCGACGGGTCGATTGGCTACACCTTC.

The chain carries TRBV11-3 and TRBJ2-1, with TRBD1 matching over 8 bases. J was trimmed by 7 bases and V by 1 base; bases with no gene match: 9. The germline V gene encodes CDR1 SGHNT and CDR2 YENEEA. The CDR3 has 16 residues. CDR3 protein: CASSLGGQGLGNEQFF. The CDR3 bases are TGTGCCAGCAGCTTAGGAGGACAGGGTCTGGGAAATGAGCAGTTCTTC.

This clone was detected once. CDR3 sequence (DNA): TGTGCCAGCAGTGCTAGCGGCGGTGGGACCCAGTACTTC. As protein: CASSASGGGTQYF. The rearrangement uses TRBV6-4 and TRBJ2-5, with 7 bases fitting TRBD2. There are 13 residues in the CDR3. The ends lost 4 bases at V and 7 bases at J; junction bases unmatched: 6. Per the germline V gene, CDR1 is MRHNA and CDR2 is SNTAGT.

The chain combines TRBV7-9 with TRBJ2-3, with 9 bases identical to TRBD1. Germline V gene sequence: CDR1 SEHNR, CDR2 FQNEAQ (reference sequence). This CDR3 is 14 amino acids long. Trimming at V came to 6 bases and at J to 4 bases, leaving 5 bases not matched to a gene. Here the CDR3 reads CASSWDREADTQYF. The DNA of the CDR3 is TGTGCCAGCAGTTGGGACAGGGAGGCAGATACGCAGTATTTT.

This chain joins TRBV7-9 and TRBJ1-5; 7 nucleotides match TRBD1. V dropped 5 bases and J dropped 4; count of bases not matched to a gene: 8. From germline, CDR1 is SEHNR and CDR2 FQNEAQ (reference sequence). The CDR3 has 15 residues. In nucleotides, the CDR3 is TGTGCCAGCAGCGCCGGGACAGCCTTGAATCAGCCCCAGCATTTT. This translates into CASSAGTALNQPQHF. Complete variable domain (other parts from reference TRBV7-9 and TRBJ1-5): DTGVSQNPRHKITKRGQNVTFRCDPISEHNRLYWYRQTLGQGPEFLTYFQNEAQLEKSRLLSDRFSAERPKGSFSTLEIQRTEQGDSAMYLCASSAGTALNQPQHFGDGTRLSIL.